The 18 T cell receptor beta chains presented below share a single source sample, sequenced in a study of T cells in women clearing cervical HPV infection. TCRdb's copy holds only in-frame clones and misses some; the assay was immunoSEQ multiplex PCR. Seen in this sample are about 40,000 clones; the ten most common clones hold approximately 6.6%. Sequences were obtained from blood buffy coat. These receptors all stem from a woman aged 18-70 years with a cervical HPV16 infection that either progressed to CIN3+ or cleared (not recorded which).

The part of the CDR3 DNA that was read is TGCGCCAGCGGGACTAGCGGGTACAATGAG. Translating it yields CASGTSGYNE. The entire CDR3 is CASGTSGYNEQFF. The chain is built from TRBV5-1 and TRBJ2-1, with 12 bases matching TRBD2. The CDR3 end is not reached by the read, which stops 3 residues before it; the germline J gene fills it in. The CDR3 extends over 13 amino acids. V dropped 7 bases and J dropped 4; count of bases not matched to a gene: 0. Germline CDR1 and CDR2: SGHRS and YFSETQ.

For this clone: The observed sequence ends 3 residues before the CDR3 terminus, with the missing tail filled in from the germline J gene. This chain uses TRBV2 with TRBJ2-7; 8 bases align to TRBD1. V lost 7 bases, J lost 0 bases, and 14 bases stayed unmatched. The CDR3 extends over 17 amino acids. Germline CDR1 and CDR2: SNHLY and FYNNEI. CDR3 sequence reads: CASTPVPGQGNSYEQYF. The sequenced CDR3 bases are TGTGCCAGCACACCGGTACCCGGACAGGGTAACTCCTACGAG.

A remark on this clone: The read ends 3 residues shy of where the CDR3 ends; the end is completed using the germline J gene. The rearrangement uses TRBV12-5 and TRBJ2-2; D is perhaps TRBD1 (5 bases). Trimming shortened V by 7 bases and J by 6 bases, and 21 bases separated the two germline ends. This CDR3 contains 16 residues. Germline V gene lookup returns CDR1 LGHNT and CDR2 FRNRAP. The covered CDR3 bases are TGTGCTAGTGCCTCTCCGGGCAGGGCTAGAGCCGGGGAG. Amino acids: CASASPGRARAGE. The full CDR3 reads CASASPGRARAGELFF.

With respect to this clone: The read halts 3 residues ahead of the CDR3 end, with the missing end drawn from the germline J gene. The gene calls are TRBV2 and TRBJ1-5; D might be TRBD1 (5 bases). The length of the CDR3 is 14 residues. CDR1 SNHLY and CDR2 FYNNEI come from the germline V gene. Deletions cut 4 bases from V and 8 bases from J, with 15 bases between. This chain's CDR3 is CASSVGGVYEPQHF. The covered CDR3 bases are TGTGCCAGCAGTGTGGGGGGGGTCTATGAGCCC.

On this clone: The CDR3 extends 3 residues past the end of the read, so its final part is completed from the germline J gene. V gene TRBV7-8 combines with J gene TRBJ2-3, with a tentative D call TRBD2 (7 bases). Germline assignment: CDR1 SGHVS and CDR2 FQNEAQ. CDR3 size: 14 residues. CDR3 in amino acids: CASSRGRVQETQYF. Incomplete CDR3 DNA: TGTGCCAGCAGCAGGGGGAGGGTCCAAGAGACG.

Regarding this clone: Read coverage stops 3 residues before the CDR3 terminus; the germline J gene supplies the remainder. V gene TRBV5-1 combines with J gene TRBJ1-1, with TRBD1 matching over 11 bases. This CDR3 spans 14 amino acids. Germline V gives CDR1 SGHRS, CDR2 YFSETQ. Losses at the gene ends were 4 bases for V and 4 bases for J; bases not matched to a gene: 3. The CDR3 here is CASSPGQGGTEAFF. The DNA read from the CDR3 is TGCGCCAGCAGCCCGGGACAGGGGGGCACTGAA.

As concerns this clone: Sequencing ends 3 residues short of the CDR3 end; the germline J gene provides the rest. The chain couples TRBV24-1 to TRBJ1-5, with 10 bases fitting TRBD1. Germline V gives CDR1 KGHDR, CDR2 SFDVKD. The CDR3 has 18 residues. Losses at the gene ends were 9 bases for V and 0 bases for J; bases not matched to a gene: 13. CDR3 DNA, as far as it was read: TGTGCCACCCCAGATTCGGGGGACAGGGGACATAGCAATCAGCCC. Residues: CATPDSGDRGHSNQP. The CDR3, in full, reads CATPDSGDRGHSNQPQHF.

To note about this clone: The CDR3 end lies 3 residues beyond the end of the read and is filled in from the germline J gene. V is TRBV19 and J is TRBJ1-5; 10 positions agree with TRBD1. Germline V lookup: CDR1 LNHDA, CDR2 SQIVND (reference sequence). Trimming removed 1 base from V and 5 bases from J; junction bases left unmatched: 2. The CDR3 has 15 amino acids. CDR3 DNA, as far as it was read: TGTGCCAGTAGTATAGCCGGGACAGGGGATCAGCCC. This sequence encodes CASSIAGTGDQP. The whole CDR3 sequence is CASSIAGTGDQPQHF.

The sequenced CDR3 bases are TGCAGTGCTAGGCTACAGGGGGTAGGTGAA. Translating gives CSARLQGVGE. Given in full, the CDR3 is CSARLQGVGEAFF. V usage is TRBV20-1 and J usage is TRBJ1-1; 8 bases match TRBD1. The CDR3 end is not reached by the read, which stops 3 residues before it; the germline J gene fills it in. Germline V gives CDR1 DFQATT, CDR2 SNEGSKA (reference sequence). J was trimmed by 7 bases and V by 3 bases; bases with no gene match: 7. This CDR3 has 13 residues.

Notes on this clone: The sequence runs out 3 residues before the end of the CDR3; the remainder is reconstructed from the germline J gene. The chain links TRBV6-1 to TRBJ2-7; tentative D call: TRBD1 (8 bases). From germline, CDR1 is MNHNS and CDR2 SASEGT. V gave up 3 bases and J gave up 0 bases, with 15 bases separating them. The CDR3 contains 16 residues. CDR3 region: CASSEGGTGLSYEQYF. The sequenced part of the CDR3 DNA is TGTGCCAGCAGTGAGGGGGGGACAGGCCTCTCCTACGAG.

To note about this clone: Read data end 3 residues before the CDR3 end; the end is taken from the germline J gene. This chain links TRBV7-9 with TRBJ1-2; possibly TRBD1 for D (6 bases). This CDR3 spans 12 amino acids. Trimming took off 4 bases at V and 7 bases at J, with 10 bases between the two ends. Germline V lookup: CDR1 SEHNR, CDR2 FQNEAQ (reference sequence). Incomplete CDR3 DNA: TGTGCCAGCAGCTCAGGGACATTTGGC. Amino acids: CASSSGTFG. The complete CDR3 reads CASSSGTFGYTF.

Concerning this clone: The missing CDR3 end, 3 residues past where the read stops, is filled in from the germline J gene. This chain connects TRBV5-6 to TRBJ2-7; D gene ambiguous. The CDR3 totals 12 residues. V was pared by 0 bases and J by 5 bases, with 6 bases between. CDR1 and CDR2 from the germline V gene are SGHDT and YYEEEE. CDR3 amino acids: CASSLGRNEQYF. The CDR3 bases that were read are TGTGCCAGCAGCTTGGGGCGGAACGAG.

Concerning this clone itself: The CDR3 end falls 3 residues outside the read, so it is completed with the germline J gene. V gene TRBV2 combines with J gene TRBJ1-2; possibly TRBD1 for D (5 bases). This CDR3 region has 12 residues. The germline gives CDR1 SNHLY, CDR2 FYNNEI. CDR3 DNA (partial): TGTGCCAGCAGTGACCCCCGGGGGGGC. It specifies CASSDPRGG. The CDR3 as a whole reads CASSDPRGGYTF.

Of note for this clone: The CDR3 is cut off 3 residues early in the read; its end comes from the germline J gene. This sequence joins TRBV30 and TRBJ1-2; tentatively, D is TRBD1 (5 bases). The CDR3 has 14 amino acids. Germline CDR1 reads GTSNPN; CDR2 reads SVGIG (reference sequence). CDR3 DNA (partial): TGTGCCTGCACCCCGGGACTAGGATTAGGCGAC. Amino acids: CACTPGLGLGD. The complete CDR3 reads CACTPGLGLGDYTF.

In the case of this clone: The read ends 3 residues shy of where the CDR3 ends; the end is completed using the germline J gene. The rearrangement uses TRBV2 and TRBJ2-1, with D perhaps TRBD1 (6 bases). The CDR3 is 15 residues long. Trimming stripped 6 bases from V and 8 bases from J, with 20 bases between. Germline V gives CDR1 SNHLY, CDR2 FYNNEI. The part of the CDR3 DNA that was read is TGTGCCAGCAGACTACAGGGCCCCATAGTCGATGAG. Encoded protein: CASRLQGPIVDE. The whole CDR3 protein is CASRLQGPIVDEQFF.

A word on this clone: The CDR3 end falls 3 residues outside the read, so it is completed with the germline J gene. The chain has TRBV2 and TRBJ2-3; D remains ambiguous. CDR1 and CDR2 (germline): SNHLY, FYNNEI. The CDR3 is 13 residues long. Between the trimmed V and J ends, which lost 6 bases and 3 bases, there was a span of 10 bases. The CDR3 DNA, read in part, is TGTGCCAGCAGCATAGACAAAACAGATACG. Protein product: CASSIDKTDT. The entire CDR3 is CASSIDKTDTQYF.

In the case of this clone: The DNA ends 3 residues before the CDR3 does, and the rest of the CDR3 is filled in from the germline J gene. The chain joins TRBV5-1 to TRBJ1-6; a possible D gene is TRBD1 (5 bases). Germline V CDR1 and CDR2: SGHRS, YFSETQ. The ends were cut back, 5 bases at V and 9 bases at J, with 18 bases in the middle. This CDR3 region has 15 residues. CDR3 residues: CASRPTVGASSPLHF. The sequenced CDR3 bases are TGCGCCAGCAGACCCACCGTAGGGGCAAGTTCACCC.

Remarks on this clone: The read terminates 3 residues before the CDR3 end, so the remaining end is supplied by the germline J gene. The chain is built from TRBV7-3 and TRBJ2-3; the match to TRBD1 covers 9 bases. CDR3 length equals 15 residues. V gave up 1 base and J gave up 3 bases; unmatched junction bases: 2. Germline CDR1 and CDR2: SGHTA and FQGTGA. The CDR3 DNA, read in part, is TGTGCCAGCAGCTTAAGGGGACAGGGTACAGATACG. Protein sequence: CASSLRGQGTDT. In full, the CDR3 is CASSLRGQGTDTQYF.